Each of the 23 T cell receptor beta chains below was sequenced from the same sample in a study of T cells after yellow fever vaccination. TCRdb passed the 5' RACE reads through MiXCR, listing each CDR3 protein once. The sample lists around 550,000 distinct CDR3 sequences, over 15% occurring once. Sequencing was performed on PBMCs, taken 15 days after the yellow fever booster vaccination. The receptor source for this set is a young man who received the YFV17D yellow fever vaccine.

This clonotype appeared a few times. This sequence joins TRBV14 and TRBJ1-2; D gene unclear. The CDR3 is made up of 13 amino acids. Germline CDR1 reads SGHDN; CDR2 reads FVKESK. V was cut by 0 bases and J by 3 bases, with 5 bases left in between. CDR3 region: CASSQDTDYGYTF. In DNA form, the CDR3 reads TGTGCCAGCAGCCAAGATACAGACTATGGCTACACCTTC.

The chain carries TRBV30 and TRBJ1-2; D gene ambiguous. The CDR3 extends over 11 amino acids. Germline V CDR1 and CDR2: GTSNPN, SVGIG (reference sequence). V lost 0 bases and J 11 bases, leaving 10 bases between the germline ends. The CDR3: CAWSVAGGYTF. In DNA form, the CDR3 reads TGTGCCTGGAGTGTAGCGGGAGGATACACCTTC.

The chain carries TRBV5-1 and TRBJ1-2, with 7 positions matching TRBD1. Per germline, CDR1 SGHRS and CDR2 YFSETQ. The CDR3 contains 15 residues. J gave up 4 bases and V 4 bases, and 10 bases lay outside the gene matches. CDR3 sequence reads: CASSLTGLEGYGYTF. The CDR3 region has the DNA TGCGCCAGCAGCCTGACAGGGTTAGAGGGCTATGGCTACACCTTC. The full variable domain, in which reference TRBV5-1 and TRBJ1-2 provide the parts outside the CDR3, is KAGVTQTPRYLIKTRGQQVTLSCSPISGHRSVSWYQQTPGQGLQFLFEYFSETQRNKGNFPGRFSGRQFSNSRSEMNVSTLELGDSALYLCASSLTGLEGYGYTFGSGTRLTVV.

The V call is TRBV18, the J call TRBJ1-6; D unclear. CDR3 length: 12 residues. Per germline, CDR1 KGHSH and CDR2 LQKENI. The V and J ends lost 0 bases and 8 bases respectively, with 2 bases between them. The CDR3 DNA is TGTGCCAGCTCACCACCTGATTCACCCCTCCACTTT. It is translated as CASSPPDSPLHF.

This clonotype was seen a handful of times. This chain joins TRBV12-3 or TRBV12-4 and TRBJ2-5, with 8 bases identical to TRBD2. CDR3 length: 17 residues. Losses at the gene ends were 3 bases for V and 4 bases for J; bases not matched to a gene: 13. The CDR3 DNA reads as TGTGCCAGCAGTTTGATCCCAGCGGGAGTGAAGGGAGAGACCCAGTACTTC. Protein product: CASSLIPAGVKGETQYF.

V usage is TRBV20-1 and J usage is TRBJ2-5, with 11 bases lining up with TRBD2. The germline gives CDR1 DFQATT, CDR2 SNEGSKA (reference sequence). The CDR3 sequence is 17 residues long. V trimming: 6 bases; J trimming: 4 bases; junction bases outside the gene matches: 16. The CDR3 DNA reads TGCAGTGCAGTTAGACTAGCGGGAAGTGGGGTTGGAGAGACCCAGTACTTC. It translates to CSAVRLAGSGVGETQYF.

The CDR3 DNA follows: TGTGCCAGCAGCAATGGGGGCCCCTACGAGCAGTACTTC. It is translated as CASSNGGPYEQYF. The chain links TRBV9 to TRBJ2-7; a possible D gene is TRBD1 (6 bases). The CDR3 spans 13 residues. Germline V gene lookup returns CDR1 SGDLS and CDR2 YYNGEE. The V and J ends lost 4 bases and 2 bases respectively, with 10 bases between them.

Comments on this clonotype: Possible read error: a much larger clone is one base away. The chain links TRBV7-9 to TRBJ2-5, with 7 bases identical to TRBD1. This CDR3 contains 17 residues. Germline CDR1 reads SEHNR; CDR2 reads FQNEAQ (reference sequence). The CDR3 DNA sequence: TGTGCCAGCAGCTCCCTATATACAGGGGATAGGATCGAGACCCTGTACTTC. Protein product: CASSSLYTGDRIETLYF.

This clonotype was counted only a few times. The rearrangement uses TRBV18 and TRBJ2-7, with D hard to call. CDR1 and CDR2 from the germline V gene are KGHSH and LQKENI. With 1 base removed from V and 2 bases from J, the gap between germline ends came to 9 bases. The CDR3 extends over 14 amino acids. The CDR3 DNA reads as TGTGCCAGCTCACCACAATCTCGCACCTACGAGCAGTACTTC. This encodes CASSPQSRTYEQYF.

V is TRBV24-1 and J is TRBJ2-1; 11 bases line up with TRBD2. Germline CDR1 KGHDR, CDR2 SFDVKD. This CDR3 is 17 amino acids long. J lost 5 bases, V lost 3 bases, and 8 bases had no gene match. The CDR3 protein is CATSDPGTSGVHNEQFF. CDR3 bases: TGTGCCACCAGTGATCCCGGGACTAGCGGAGTCCACAATGAGCAGTTCTTC.

This clonotype was seen a few times. The CDR3 protein is CASRGLAGETYNEQFF. In DNA, the CDR3 is TGTGCCAGCAGGGGACTAGCGGGAGAGACCTACAATGAGCAGTTCTTC. V usage is TRBV12-3 or TRBV12-4 and J usage is TRBJ2-1, with 14 positions matching TRBD2. V was pared by 6 bases and J by 2 bases, with 3 bases of the junction left unmatched. The CDR3 is 16 amino acids.

This clonotype was recorded many times. The V gene is TRBV20-1, the J gene TRBJ2-7; 7 positions match TRBD1. V was clipped by 0 bases and J by 4 bases; unmatched bases: 3. The germline CDR1 and CDR2 sequences are DFQATT and SNEGSKA (reference sequence). This CDR3 has 13 residues. In DNA, the CDR3 is TGCAGTGCTAGAGATCCCAGGGGGTACGAGCAGTACTTC. It yields the protein CSARDPRGYEQYF.

This clonotype has just a few counts. The chain links TRBV29-1 to TRBJ2-1, with unresolved D. The CDR3 is 10 residues long. The V gene's germline CDR1 is SQVTM and CDR2 ANQGSEA. V lost 4 bases, J lost 12 bases, and 10 bases lay in between. CDR3 in amino acids: CSVAGVGQFF. The CDR3 nucleotides read TGCAGCGTTGCTGGGGTTGGGCAGTTCTTC.

The chain joins TRBV12-3 or TRBV12-4 to TRBJ2-3, with TRBD2 identical over 8 bases. This CDR3 contains 15 residues. J was trimmed by 5 bases and V by 0 bases; bases with no gene match: 4. The CDR3 loop reads CASSLARLAGDTQYF. The CDR3 bases are TGTGCCAGCAGTTTAGCGAGGCTAGCGGGAGATACGCAGTATTTT.

The J gene is TRBJ2-2, the V gene TRBV7-3; D gene ambiguous. V lost 3 bases and J 6 bases, leaving 8 bases between the germline ends. The CDR3 extends over 13 amino acids. Germline values: CDR1 SGHTA, CDR2 FQGTGA. CDR3 sequence reads: CASSFGVPGELFF. The DNA for the CDR3 is TGTGCCAGCAGCTTTGGGGTTCCCGGGGAGCTGTTTTTT.

This clonotype has just a few counts. The chain joins TRBV7-2 to TRBJ2-7, with 13 bases that match TRBD2. Germline V gives CDR1 SGHTA, CDR2 FQGNSA. The CDR3 sequence is 15 residues long. J lost 5 bases, V lost 5 bases, and 6 bases had no gene match. The CDR3 reads CASSPTSGRTDEQYF. The DNA of the CDR3 is TGTGCCAGCAGCCCGACTAGCGGGAGGACCGACGAGCAGTACTTC.

The chain employs TRBV6-1 and TRBJ2-3; possibly TRBD2 for D (6 bases). Per germline, CDR1 MNHNS and CDR2 SASEGT. The CDR3 consists of 15 residues. Deletions cut 6 bases from V and 5 bases from J, with 18 bases between. The CDR3 DNA reads TGTGCCAGCAGCGAGGGGAGGTTCCCAGGAGATACGCAGTATTTT. It yields the protein CASSEGRFPGDTQYF.

This clonotype came up a few times. This chain connects TRBV20-1 to TRBJ2-3; 10 nucleotides match TRBD1. With V trimmed by 4 bases and J by 12 bases, 19 bases remained unmatched. Germline V gives CDR1 DFQATT, CDR2 SNEGSKA (reference sequence). This CDR3 has 16 residues. CDR3 DNA: TGCAGTGCTAAATCTCCGGGACAGGGGCCTGGGGGAGCCCAGTATTTT. It translates to CSAKSPGQGPGGAQYF.

The rearrangement uses TRBV2 and TRBJ2-7, with TRBD2 matching over 8 bases. Germline CDR1 SNHLY, CDR2 FYNNEI. This CDR3 comprises 12 residues. J lost 6 bases, V lost 11 bases, and 9 bases had no gene match. CDR3 sequence reads: CACQDGRVEQYF. CDR3 DNA sequence: TGTGCCTGCCAGGACGGGAGGGTCGAGCAGTACTTC.

This clonotype was seen a few times. The chain has TRBV4-3 and TRBJ2-7; TRBD1 matches at 8 bases. The V gene end was trimmed by 0 bases and the J gene end by 5 bases; junction bases not matched to a gene: 6. In germline, CDR1 is LGHNA, CDR2 YSLEER. This CDR3 spans 15 amino acids. The CDR3 loop is CASSQEVRGRNEQYF. The DNA of the CDR3 is TGCGCCAGCAGCCAAGAAGTCAGGGGGCGGAACGAGCAGTACTTC.

This clonotype was picked up a small number of times. The chain joins TRBV5-4 to TRBJ2-2; the D gene could be TRBD1 or TRBD2 (6 bases each). In germline, CDR1 is SGHNT, CDR2 YYREEE (reference sequence). V was shortened by 6 bases and J by 5 bases, with 14 bases between the two germline ends. The CDR3 length is 14 residues. CDR3 region: CASTLGGSTGELFF. CDR3 nucleotide sequence: TGTGCCAGCACTTTAGGGGGGAGTACCGGGGAGCTGTTTTTT.

This clonotype has only a few counts. The V call is TRBV7-2, the J call TRBJ2-3; perhaps TRBD2 as D (6 bases). In germline, CDR1 is SGHTA, CDR2 FQGNSA. Between the trimmed V and J ends, which lost 8 bases and 2 bases, there was a span of 20 bases. This CDR3 has 16 residues. In nucleotides, the CDR3 is TGTGCCAGCTCCGGACGGAGGGGCCGACTCACAGATACGCAGTATTTT. Translating it yields CASSGRRGRLTDTQYF.

The CDR3 DNA reads as TGTGCCAGCACCCCTCGTCGGGGGTCGGGTACCGGGGAGCTGTTTTTT. Its protein is CASTPRRGSGTGELFF. The rearrangement uses TRBV6-1 and TRBJ2-2, with a possible D match to TRBD2 (6 bases). The CDR3 sequence is 16 residues long. The V gene's germline CDR1 is MNHNS and CDR2 SASEGT. V lost 7 bases and J 5 bases, leaving 20 bases between the germline ends.